These 17 T cell receptor beta chains were all obtained from the same sample, sequenced in a study of T cells in Graves' hyperthyroidism and ophthalmopathy. RNA transcripts served as the template for amplifying TCR beta CDR3 regions. During a first-round RT-PCR of the TCR CDR3, the HTBI primer set was used. TCRdb used MiXCR to reprocess the multiplex PCR reads, holding one entry per CDR3 protein. The table shows roughly 840,000 distinct CDR3 sequences, with around 38% occurring only once. Material for sequencing was blood. Source of these receptors: a man aged 18 to 29 with Graves' hyperthyroidism.

The rearrangement joins TRBV29-1 to TRBJ2-7, with 7 bases lining up with TRBD1. The CDR3 has 13 amino acids. The germline gives CDR1 SQVTM, CDR2 ANQGSEA. Losses at the gene ends were 8 bases for V and 0 bases for J; bases not matched to a gene: 7. The CDR3, as DNA: TGCAGCAGCCCGGGACAGAGCTCCTACGAGCAGTACTTC. Its protein product is CSSPGQSSYEQYF.

This clonotype was recorded a few times. The genes are TRBV7-8 and TRBJ2-7; TRBD2 agrees at 13 bases. Germline V gene sequence: CDR1 SGHVS, CDR2 FQNEAQ. The length of the CDR3 is 17 residues. V lost 3 bases, J lost 0 bases, and 5 bases stayed unmatched. This chain's CDR3 is CASSLGLAGLSSYEQYF. CDR3 sequence (DNA): TGTGCCAGCAGCTTGGGACTAGCGGGGCTAAGCTCCTACGAGCAGTACTTC.

A few counts support this clonotype. V is TRBV20-1 and J is TRBJ2-7; 10 nucleotides match TRBD1. This CDR3 has 14 amino acids. V trimming: 1 base; J trimming: 2 bases; junction bases outside the gene matches: 2. Germline V gene sequence: CDR1 DFQATT, CDR2 SNEGSKA (reference sequence). The CDR3: CSARGDRGTYEQYF. The CDR3 region has the DNA TGCAGTGCTAGAGGGGACAGGGGTACCTACGAGCAGTACTTC.

This chain connects TRBV29-1 to TRBJ2-3; either TRBD1 or TRBD2 may supply D (5 bases each). The CDR3 extends over 15 amino acids. Trimming removed 0 bases from V and 4 bases from J, with 14 bases in between. The germline gives CDR1 SQVTM, CDR2 ANQGSEA. The CDR3 coding sequence is TGCAGCGTTGAAGAAGGGGACCAGAGGGCAGATACGCAGTATTTT. It translates to CSVEEGDQRADTQYF.

This clonotype was counted ten times or more. The rearrangement links TRBV7-9 to TRBJ1-6; no reliable D call. The CDR3 spans 14 residues. V shed 3 bases and J shed 7 bases, with 10 bases lying between them. Germline CDR1 is SEHNR and CDR2 is FQNEAQ (reference sequence). The CDR3 loop reads CASSFGEKNSPLHF. Here the CDR3 DNA reads TGTGCCAGCAGCTTTGGGGAGAAGAATTCACCCCTCCACTTT.

This chain joins TRBV2 and TRBJ2-5; 12 positions agree with TRBD2. Germline V gene lookup returns CDR1 SNHLY and CDR2 FYNNEI. Trimming took 5 bases from V and 1 from J; bases not matched to a gene: 5. The CDR3 length is 16 residues. CDR3 loop: CASSLRTSGTQETQYF. The CDR3 nucleotides read TGTGCCAGCAGTTTAAGGACTAGCGGGACCCAAGAGACCCAGTACTTC.

This clonotype was detected ten times or more. The chain uses TRBV29-1 and TRBJ2-7, with TRBD1 matching over 8 bases. Per germline, CDR1 SQVTM and CDR2 ANQGSEA. V was clipped by 5 bases and J by 6 bases; unmatched bases: 3. The CDR3 sequence is 11 residues long. CDR3 protein: CSVYGTGEQYF. In DNA, the CDR3 is TGCAGCGTTTATGGGACAGGCGAGCAGTACTTC.

This clonotype showed up many times. The chain carries TRBV7-9 and TRBJ2-7; D is ambiguous. Germline CDR1 reads SEHNR; CDR2 reads FQNEAQ (reference sequence). The CDR3 runs to 14 residues. V was pared by 3 bases and J by 5 bases, with 14 bases between. The CDR3 nucleotides read TGTGCCAGCAGCTTGCATTTGGGGTCCCACGAGCAGTACTTC. As protein: CASSLHLGSHEQYF.

A note on this clonotype: This likely comes from a read error, as the CDR3 has no conserved phenylalanine or tryptophan at its end. J is TRBJ1-4 and V is TRBV5-1, with 7 bases that match TRBD1. The length of the CDR3 is 15 residues. The germline V gene has CDR1 SGHRS and CDR2 YFSETQ. J lost 5 bases, V lost 2 bases, and 6 bases had no gene match. CDR3 sequence (DNA): TGCGCCAGCAGCTTCAGTCTACAGGGGAATGAAAAACTGTTTTCT. This gives the protein CASSFSLQGNEKLFS.

This clonotype was counted at least ten times. The V gene is TRBV19, the J gene TRBJ2-7; D is perhaps TRBD1 (6 bases). CDR1 and CDR2 (germline): LNHDA, SQIVND (reference sequence). This CDR3 has 15 residues. V dropped 6 bases and J dropped 0 bases, with 15 bases sitting between them. DNA for the CDR3: TGTGCCAGTAGCACAACAGGGATTAGCTCCTACGAGCAGTACTTC. Translation: CASSTTGISSYEQYF.

This clonotype was counted a few times. The J gene is TRBJ1-3, the V gene TRBV4-3; D unclear. V was pared by 1 base and J by 8 bases, with 12 bases between. Germline CDR1 reads LGHNA; CDR2 reads YSLEER. The CDR3 is 14 amino acids. In nucleotides, the CDR3 is TGCGCCAGCAGCCAAGTCAGGAGCGGGGACACCATATATTTT. Protein product: CASSQVRSGDTIYF.

This clonotype was counted at least ten times. The gene calls are TRBV7-9 and TRBJ1-1; no clear D gene. The CDR3 has 12 residues. Looked up from germline, CDR1 is SEHNR and CDR2 is FQNEAQ (reference sequence). V was trimmed by 7 bases and J by 3 bases, leaving 9 bases between them. CDR3: CASTRMDTEAFF. CDR3 in DNA: TGTGCCAGCACCCGGATGGACACTGAAGCTTTCTTT.

This clonotype was counted between two and nine times. V and J are TRBV5-8 and TRBJ2-7; D unclear. The ends were cut back, 2 bases at V and 3 bases at J, with 12 bases in the middle. The CDR3 totals 14 residues. Germline CDR1 and CDR2: SGHTS and YDEGEE. The CDR3 region is CASSLIDKSYEQYF. CDR3 sequence (DNA): TGTGCCAGCAGCTTAATCGACAAAAGCTACGAGCAGTACTTC.

The genes are TRBV4-3 and TRBJ1-6; TRBD1 agrees at 7 bases. CDR1 is LGHNA and CDR2 is YSLEER in the germline V gene. The CDR3 length is 15 residues. Unmatched junction bases numbered 11, after V lost 4 bases and J lost 11 bases. The CDR3 region has the DNA TGCGCCAGCAGCCTGGGACAGAGCGGGGGTCCACCCCTCCACTTT. As protein: CASSLGQSGGPPLHF.

In this sample, this clonotype turned up a few times. The CDR3 nucleotides are TGTGCCAGTAGTATAGTCCCCGGGGCGAGCTACGAGCAGTACTTC. Encoded protein: CASSIVPGASYEQYF. The chain couples TRBV19 to TRBJ2-7; perhaps D is TRBD1 or TRBD2 (5 bases each). V lost 1 base to trimming and J lost 3 bases, with 13 bases between them. CDR3 length: 15 amino acids. Germline V lookup: CDR1 LNHDA, CDR2 SQIVND (reference sequence).

About this clonotype itself: This is likely a read error, given that the CDR3 carries no conserved phenylalanine or tryptophan at its end. No DNA is shown, since the ends of the CDR3 on it are uncertain; the CDR3 is the one TCRdb lists. The chain links TRBV29-1 to TRBJ2-1; the tabulated D call, TRBD2, remains unverified against the DNA. A total of 8 residues make up the CDR3, ends included. Germline CDR1 is SQVTM and CDR2 is ANQGSEA. CDR3 in amino acids: CSTERANT.

In this sample, this clonotype turned up a few times. This chain uses TRBV25-1 with TRBJ2-3; weak D call: TRBD2 (5 bases). The V gene lost 3 bases and the J gene lost 1 base, with 8 bases spanning the gap. The CDR3 covers 14 residues. Germline V lookup: CDR1 MGHDK, CDR2 SYGVNS. This CDR3 reads CASSEGAGTDTQYF. The CDR3 DNA is TGTGCCAGCAGTGAGGGAGCGGGCACAGATACGCAGTATTTT.